Listed below are T cell receptor beta chains from one sample, sequenced in a study of cytomegalovirus exposure and HLA in healthy donors. Profiling relied on immunoSEQ multiplex PCR, and the TCRdb table lists in-frame clones only, not all of them. Of over 110,000 clones listed, about 80% are singletons. Sequenced sample: PBMCs. These receptors originate from a male donor in good health and CMV-seropositive. CDR3s include the opening cysteine and the closing phenylalanine or tryptophan. The D gene is left open where the match is weak. Size values are once, few and many counts, or a class for expanded clones, and some rows have none.

abundance	d_gene	v_gene	j_gene	CDR3aa	CDR3nt
.	TRBD2	TRBV7-9	TRBJ2-5	CSSSLAGGRVETQYF	TGTTCCAGCAGCCTTGCGGGGGGCCGGGTGGAGACCCAGTACTTC
few	.	TRBV2	TRBJ2-4	CASRDREGNIQYF	TGTGCCAGCAGGGACAGGGAGGGGAACATTCAGTACTTC
.	.	TRBV7-8	TRBJ2-5	CASSLRQAQETQYF	TGTGCCAGCAGCCTGAGACAAGCCCAAGAGACCCAGTACTTC
few	TRBD2	TRBV5-4	TRBJ2-5	CASSGGLAGGDRLETQYF	TGTGCCAGCAGCGGAGGACTAGCGGGAGGGGATCGTTTGGAGACCCAGTACTTC
.	.	TRBV7-3	TRBJ2-6	CASSLTTASGVNVLTF	TGTGCCAGCAGCTTAACGACAGCCTCTGGGGTCAACGTCCTGACTTTC
.	.	TRBV18	TRBJ2-1	CASSPPSGFSYNEQFF	TGTGCCAGCTCACCACCGTCCGGGTTCTCCTACAATGAGCAGTTCTTC
.	TRBD1	TRBV6-1	TRBJ1-2	CASSEPPGGTANYGYTF	TGTGCCAGCAGTGAACCCCCAGGGGGAACGGCTAACTATGGCTACACCTTC
few	.	TRBV28	TRBJ1-2	CASSMTLNYGYTF	TGTGCCAGCAGCATGACATTAAACTATGGCTACACCTTC
.	TRBD2	TRBV4-3	TRBJ2-7	CASSQDPSGISYEQYF	TGCGCCAGCAGCCAAGATCCTAGCGGGATTTCCTACGAGCAGTACTTC
once	.	TRBV18	TRBJ2-7	CASSRSRDYEQYF	TGTGCCAGCTCACGGTCCCGGGACTACGAGCAGTACTTC
.	TRBD1	TRBV7-9	TRBJ2-3	CASSSTGGRTDTQYF	TGTGCCAGCAGTTCGACAGGGGGCCGCACAGATACGCAGTATTTT
.	TRBD2	TRBV7-8	TRBJ2-1	CASSLYLAAYNEQFF	TGTGCCAGCAGCTTATATCTAGCGGCGTACAATGAGCAGTTCTTC
once	TRBD1	TRBV11-2	TRBJ1-5	CASNPGGESNQPQHF	TGTGCCAGCAACCCAGGGGGAGAGAGCAATCAGCCCCAGCATTTT
once	.	TRBV19	TRBJ1-5	CASSIGGRSPQPQHF	TGTGCCAGTAGTATAGGTGGTCGGAGTCCCCAGCCCCAGCATTTT
.	.	TRBV7-9	TRBJ2-7	CSSSEYEQYF	TGTTCCAGCAGCGAGTACGAGCAGTACTTC
few	.	TRBV7-6	TRBJ2-5	CASSLLGHAKTQYF	TGTGCCAGCAGCTTACTTGGACATGCAAAGACCCAGTACTTC
few	.	TRBV9	TRBJ1-1	CASSQQGTNTEAFF	TGTGCCAGCAGCCAGCAGGGCACGAACACTGAAGCTTTCTTT
.	.	TRBV5-1	TRBJ2-7	CASSLDLAPDSYEQYF	TGCGCCAGCAGCTTGGATTTAGCCCCTGACTCCTACGAGCAGTACTTC
.	TRBD2	TRBV9	TRBJ2-5	CASSVGSGALGETQYF	TGTGCCAGCAGCGTAGGTAGCGGGGCGTTAGGTGAGACCCAGTACTTC
.	.	TRBV4-2	TRBJ1-4	CASSQEKQGLRGNEKLFF	TGTGCCAGCAGCCAAGAAAAACAGGGTCTAAGAGGTAATGAAAAACTGTTTTTT
.	.	TRBV9	TRBJ2-1	CASSVVSGDEQFF	TGTGCCAGCAGCGTAGTATCGGGGGATGAGCAGTTCTTC
once	TRBD2	TRBV29-1	TRBJ2-1	CSVGASGGGEQFF	TGCAGCGTTGGGGCTAGCGGGGGGGGTGAGCAGTTCTTC
.	TRBD1	TRBV5-4	TRBJ1-2	CASSLPGTGESYGYTF	TGTGCCAGCAGCCTACCCGGGACAGGGGAAAGCTATGGCTACACCTTC
.	.	TRBV6-6	TRBJ1-4	CASSWRGGGEKLFF	TGTGCCAGCAGTTGGAGGGGGGGTGGTGAAAAACTGTTTTTT
.	.	TRBV29-1	TRBJ2-2	CSVDLREANTGELFF	TGCAGCGTTGATCTGAGGGAGGCGAACACCGGGGAGCTGTTTTTT
.	.	TRBV2	TRBJ2-1	CASSEALQVYNEQFF	TGTGCCAGCAGTGAAGCGTTGCAGGTCTACAATGAGCAGTTCTTC
.	TRBD1	TRBV18	TRBJ2-3	CASSPPLGQSTDTQYF	TGTGCCAGCTCACCACCTCTGGGACAGAGCACAGATACGCAGTATTTT
.	.	TRBV27	TRBJ1-1	CASSFGFPTTEAFF	TGTGCCAGCAGTTTCGGGTTCCCGACCACTGAAGCTTTCTTT
.	.	TRBV6-5	TRBJ2-7	CASSRYGEGSYEQYF	TGTGCCAGCAGCCGCTACGGGGAAGGCTCCTACGAGCAGTACTTC
few	TRBD1	TRBV7-9	TRBJ1-5	CASSLGQGNQPQHF	TGTGCCAGCAGCTTAGGACAGGGTAATCAGCCCCAGCATTTT
.	.	TRBV19	TRBJ1-1	CASSIGVNTEAFF	TGTGCCAGTAGTATAGGAGTGAACACTGAAGCTTTCTTT
.	.	TRBV7-9	TRBJ2-7	CASSPGDSALYEQYF	TGTGCCAGCAGCCCCGGTGATAGTGCCTTATACGAGCAGTACTTC
.	.	TRBV11-3	TRBJ2-1	CASSLGLAGPNNEQFF	TGTGCCAGCAGCTTAGGTTTGGCAGGGCCAAACAATGAGCAGTTCTTC
once	.	TRBV4-1	TRBJ2-1	CASSQRWLAYNEQFF	TGCGCCAGCAGCCAAAGGTGGCTAGCTTACAATGAGCAGTTCTTC
.	TRBD1	TRBV7-8	TRBJ2-1	CASSTDRGPLNEQFF	TGTGCCAGCAGCACGGACAGGGGTCCGTTGAATGAGCAGTTCTTC
.	.	TRBV6-5	TRBJ1-2	CASSYDNNYGYTF	TGTGCCAGCAGTTATGACAATAACTATGGCTACACCTTC
.	TRBD1	TRBV10-1	TRBJ2-7	CAIRPFRDRVGWNAYEQYF	TGCGCCATCCGACCTTTCCGGGACAGGGTAGGCTGGAATGCCTACGAGCAGTACTTC
.	.	TRBV27	TRBJ2-2	CASSYGARTGELFF	TGTGCCAGCAGTTATGGAGCTCGGACCGGGGAGCTGTTTTTT
.	.	TRBV7-9	TRBJ1-1	CASSLGAGEKAFF	TGTGCCAGCAGCTTAGGGGCAGGGGAGAAAGCTTTCTTT
.	.	TRBV15	TRBJ1-5	CATSTTDYSNQPQHF	TGTGCCACCAGTACCACAGATTATAGCAATCAGCCCCAGCATTTT
.	TRBD2	TRBV2	TRBJ2-7	CASKLLAGTRYEQYF	TGTGCCAGCAAACTACTAGCGGGAACCCGGTACGAGCAGTACTTC
.	TRBD1	TRBV7-9	TRBJ1-5	CASSLDRGLNQPQHF	TGTGCCAGCAGCCTAGACAGGGGGCTAAATCAGCCCCAGCATTTT
.	TRBD1	TRBV6-5	TRBJ2-7	CASSYGTGPLEQYF	TGTGCCAGCAGTTACGGGACAGGGCCTCTCGAGCAGTACTTC
.	TRBD1	TRBV5-4	TRBJ2-5	CASSLRDSLETQYF	TGTGCCAGCAGCTTGCGGGACAGTTTAGAGACCCAGTACTTC
few	.	TRBV29-1	TRBJ2-4	CSVEEGAAKNIQYF	TGCAGCGTTGAGGAGGGGGCAGCCAAAAACATTCAGTACTTC
.	TRBD1	TRBV7-2	TRBJ2-5	CASSRTTRRQGAQETQYF	TGTGCCAGCAGTCGCACCACCAGGAGACAGGGGGCCCAAGAGACCCAGTACTTC
few	TRBD2	TRBV7-3	TRBJ2-1	CASSLSGGHYNEQFF	TGTGCCAGCAGCCTTAGCGGGGGCCACTACAATGAGCAGTTCTTC